These 9 T cell receptor beta chains were sequenced from one sample in a study of OX40 agonist ivuxolimab in advanced cancers. The data were produced by immunoSEQ multiplex PCR, yet TCRdb's version contains in-frame clones alone and is incomplete. The sample lists about 20,000 clones; around 80% were seen once. The sequencing used CD4+ or CD8+ T cells sorted from blood, collected in a trial of the OX40 agonist ivuxolimab. All receptors derive from an adult with an advanced solid tumor such as melanoma, head and neck, liver or kidney cancer.

The chain links TRBV7-9 to TRBJ2-5; D not certain. Germline assignment: CDR1 SEHNR and CDR2 FQNEAQ (reference sequence). This CDR3 has 15 residues. The V end was cut by 1 base, the J end by 5 bases, with 14 bases between. CDR3 DNA: TGTGCCAGCAGCTTAGGCGTGGGCAGCGAGGAGACCCAGTACTTC. Residues: CASSLGVGSEETQYF.

This chain uses TRBV6-6 with TRBJ2-7, with D unclear. Germline V gene data show CDR1 as MNHNY and CDR2 as SVGAGI (reference sequence). The V end lost 2 bases, the J end lost 5 bases, and 4 bases lay between the germline ends. This CDR3 contains 11 residues. This CDR3 is CASSYGHEQYF. The DNA for the CDR3 is TGTGCCAGCAGTTACGGACACGAGCAGTACTTC.

The chain has TRBV7-9 and TRBJ2-3; D gene unclear. This CDR3 has 16 amino acids. CDR1 and CDR2 from the germline V gene are SEHNR and FQNEAQ (reference sequence). V was cut by 1 base and J by 2 bases, with 13 bases left in between. CDR3 amino acids: CASSLVHGPPTDTQYF. The CDR3 bases are TGTGCCAGCAGCTTAGTCCACGGACCCCCCACAGATACGCAGTATTTT.

The rearrangement joins TRBV5-6 to TRBJ2-1, with TRBD2 as a possible D gene (6 bases). This CDR3 comprises 13 residues. The ends were cut back, 4 bases at V and 6 bases at J, with 11 bases in the middle. In germline, CDR1 is SGHDT, CDR2 YYEEEE. CDR3 region: CASSPMGGNEQFF. For the CDR3, the DNA is TGTGCCAGCAGCCCCATGGGGGGCAATGAGCAGTTCTTC.

The chain is built from TRBV7-9 and TRBJ2-1; a possible D gene is TRBD1 (7 bases). The germline gives CDR1 SEHNR, CDR2 FQNEAQ (reference sequence). Trimming left V 5 bases short and J 7 bases short, with 18 bases between. There are 15 residues in the CDR3. CDR3 bases: TGTGCCAGCAGCCCAAGAGGAGGGGGCCGAAATGAGCAGTTCTTC. Its translation: CASSPRGGGRNEQFF.

The chain carries TRBV19 and TRBJ2-2; 10 bases match TRBD2. The V gene end was trimmed by 2 bases and the J gene end by 7 bases; junction bases not matched to a gene: 4. The CDR3 extends over 15 amino acids. CDR1 is LNHDA, CDR2 SQIVND, per germline (reference sequence). CDR3 DNA: TGTGCCAGTAGTATACTAGCGGGAGAGAACGGGGAGCTGTTTTTT. Its protein product is CASSILAGENGELFF.

The V call is TRBV7-9, the J call TRBJ2-4; D is unresolved. V lost 2 bases and J 4 bases, leaving 9 bases between the germline ends. CDR3 size: 14 residues. CDR1 and CDR2 from the germline V gene are SEHNR and FQNEAQ (reference sequence). The DNA for the CDR3 is TGTGCCAGCAGCTTAAGTGGAGCTAAAAACATTCAGTACTTC. This codes for CASSLSGAKNIQYF. Filled out from reference TRBV7-9 and TRBJ2-4, the complete variable domain reads DTGVSQNPRHKITKRGQNVTFRCDPISEHNRLYWYRQTLGQGPEFLTYFQNEAQLEKSRLLSDRFSAERPKGSFSTLEIQRTEQGDSAMYLCASSLSGAKNIQYFGAGTRLSVL.

The chain couples TRBV4-1 to TRBJ2-5; 7 bases fit TRBD1. Per the germline V gene, CDR1 is MGHRA and CDR2 is YSYEKL. V lost 6 bases to trimming and J lost 5 bases; unmatched junction nucleotides: 12. This CDR3 is 15 amino acids long. The CDR3 loop is CASSPRQGLAETQYF. In DNA form, the CDR3 reads TGCGCCAGCAGTCCCCGACAGGGTTTAGCGGAGACCCAGTACTTC.

V and J are TRBV30 and TRBJ1-3; possibly TRBD1 for D (6 bases). Germline loops: CDR1 GTSNPN, CDR2 SVGIG (reference sequence). The V and J ends lost 5 bases and 2 bases respectively, with 10 bases between them. The CDR3 sequence is 13 residues long. The CDR3 loop is CAWSQGTGNTIYF. The DNA of the CDR3 is TGTGCCTGGTCCCAGGGGACTGGAAACACCATATATTTT.